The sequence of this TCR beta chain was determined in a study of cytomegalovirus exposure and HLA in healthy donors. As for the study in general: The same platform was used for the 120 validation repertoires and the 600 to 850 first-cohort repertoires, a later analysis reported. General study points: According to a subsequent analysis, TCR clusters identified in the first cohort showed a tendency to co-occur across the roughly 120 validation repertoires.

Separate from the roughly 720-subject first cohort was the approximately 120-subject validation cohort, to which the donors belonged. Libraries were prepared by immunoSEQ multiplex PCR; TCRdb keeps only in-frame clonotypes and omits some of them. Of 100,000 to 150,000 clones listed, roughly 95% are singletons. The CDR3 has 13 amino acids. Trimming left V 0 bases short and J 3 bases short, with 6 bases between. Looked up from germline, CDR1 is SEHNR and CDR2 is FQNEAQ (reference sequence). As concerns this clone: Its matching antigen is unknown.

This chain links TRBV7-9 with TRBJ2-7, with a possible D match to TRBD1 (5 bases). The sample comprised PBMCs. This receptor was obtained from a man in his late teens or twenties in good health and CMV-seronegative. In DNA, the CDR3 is TGTGCCAGCAGCTTAGCCAGGGACTACGAGCAGTACTTC. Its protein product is CASSLARDYEQYF.